The rows below give T cell receptor beta chains drawn from one sample of a study of T cell responses to AZD1222 COVID-19 vaccine. Clones were read by immunoSEQ multiplex PCR, and TCRdb kept only the in-frame ones, dropping some. Of tens of thousands of clones listed, over 80% are singletons. Source: peripheral blood, taken on day 0 of MenACWY control vaccination. The receptors were sampled from an adult in good health. The CDR3 runs from the conserved cysteine through the conserved F or W. D genes are given only for firm matches. Clone size is not always given. Where it is, it says once, few, many or a class for expanded clones.

d_call: NA
v_call: TRBV6-5
clone_size: NA
j_call: TRBJ1-1
cdr3_aa: CASSRGDTEAFF
cdr3_nt: TGTGCCAGCAGCCGGGGGGACACTGAAGCTTTCTTT

d_call: NA
v_call: TRBV28
clone_size: NA
j_call: TRBJ1-6
cdr3_aa: CASSLSGGYNSPLHF
cdr3_nt: TGTGCCAGCAGTTTAAGCGGGGGCTACAATTCACCCCTCCACTTT

d_call: TRBD1
v_call: TRBV2
clone_size: NA
j_call: TRBJ1-5
cdr3_aa: CASRIQGNQPQHF
cdr3_nt: TGTGCCAGCAGGATACAGGGGAATCAGCCCCAGCATTTT

d_call: NA
v_call: TRBV3-1/TRBV3-2
clone_size: NA
j_call: TRBJ2-1
cdr3_aa: CASSQRVDLASSYNEQFF
cdr3_nt: TGTGCCAGCAGCCAAAGGGTTGATCTCGCCTCTTCCTACAATGAGCAGTTCTTC

d_call: NA
v_call: TRBV6-6
clone_size: NA
j_call: TRBJ1-1
cdr3_aa: CASSWGDTEAFF
cdr3_nt: TGTGCCAGCAGTTGGGGGGACACTGAAGCTTTCTTT

d_call: TRBD1
v_call: TRBV5-4
clone_size: NA
j_call: TRBJ1-1
cdr3_aa: CASSSRDRGPEAFF
cdr3_nt: TGTGCCAGCAGCTCCCGGGACAGGGGGCCTGAAGCTTTCTTT

d_call: NA
v_call: TRBV30
clone_size: NA
j_call: TRBJ2-7
cdr3_aa: CAWRNYEQYF
cdr3_nt: TGTGCCTGGAGAAACTACGAGCAGTACTTC

d_call: NA
v_call: TRBV15
clone_size: NA
j_call: TRBJ1-2
cdr3_aa: CATSRGKADSTGYTF
cdr3_nt: TGTGCCACCAGCAGAGGCAAAGCGGACAGTACGGGCTACACCTTC

d_call: NA
v_call: TRBV28
clone_size: NA
j_call: TRBJ1-3
cdr3_aa: CASSLRQVGNTIYF
cdr3_nt: TGTGCCAGCAGTTTAAGACAGGTTGGAAACACCATATATTTT

d_call: NA
v_call: TRBV30
clone_size: NA
j_call: TRBJ1-2
cdr3_aa: CAWSHGISYGYTF
cdr3_nt: TGTGCCTGGAGTCACGGGATATCCTATGGCTACACCTTC

d_call: TRBD1
v_call: TRBV2
clone_size: NA
j_call: TRBJ1-2
cdr3_aa: CAGRTGEVGYGYTF
cdr3_nt: TGTGCCGGACGAACAGGGGAAGTAGGATATGGCTACACCTTC

d_call: NA
v_call: TRBV6-6
clone_size: NA
j_call: TRBJ1-1
cdr3_aa: CASSQSREGPEAFF
cdr3_nt: TGTGCCAGCAGTCAGAGCAGGGAAGGGCCTGAAGCTTTCTTT

d_call: NA
v_call: TRBV6-5
clone_size: NA
j_call: TRBJ1-4
cdr3_aa: CASSYAGLLNEKLFF
cdr3_nt: TGTGCCAGCAGTTACGCGGGGCTTCTTAATGAAAAACTGTTTTTT

d_call: NA
v_call: TRBV5-1
clone_size: NA
j_call: TRBJ2-2
cdr3_aa: CASSLGGTGSGTGELFF
cdr3_nt: TGCGCCAGCAGCTTGGGTGGCACAGGGTCAGGCACCGGGGAGCTGTTTTTT

d_call: TRBD1
v_call: TRBV7-2
clone_size: NA
j_call: TRBJ1-1
cdr3_aa: CASSLARDRSTFF
cdr3_nt: TGTGCCAGCAGCTTAGCTAGGGACAGGTCAACTTTCTTT

d_call: TRBD1
v_call: TRBV5-5
clone_size: NA
j_call: TRBJ1-2
cdr3_aa: CASRSGQGSGYTF
cdr3_nt: TGTGCCAGCAGGTCGGGACAGGGGAGTGGCTACACCTTC

d_call: TRBD2
v_call: TRBV5-1
clone_size: NA
j_call: TRBJ2-2
cdr3_aa: CASNPAGGGELFF
cdr3_nt: TGCGCCAGCAATCCAGCGGGAGGCGGGGAGCTGTTTTTT

d_call: NA
v_call: TRBV7-9
clone_size: NA
j_call: TRBJ2-7
cdr3_aa: CASSLGPGPLYEQYF
cdr3_nt: TGTGCCAGCAGCTTGGGGCCCGGGCCCCTTTACGAGCAGTACTTC

d_call: NA
v_call: TRBV30
clone_size: once
j_call: TRBJ1-5
cdr3_aa: CAWSRTDNQPQHF
cdr3_nt: TGTGCCTGGAGTCGGACAGATAATCAGCCCCAGCATTTT

d_call: NA
v_call: TRBV7-2
clone_size: NA
j_call: TRBJ2-3
cdr3_aa: CASSLVSGASTDTQYF
cdr3_nt: TGTGCCAGCAGCTTAGTGTCCGGGGCCAGCACAGATACGCAGTATTTT

d_call: NA
v_call: TRBV12-3/TRBV12-4
clone_size: NA
j_call: TRBJ2-3
cdr3_aa: CASSFAEVDTQYF
cdr3_nt: TGTGCCAGCAGTTTTGCAGAAGTGGATACGCAGTATTTT

d_call: TRBD1
v_call: TRBV6-5
clone_size: NA
j_call: TRBJ2-7
cdr3_aa: CASQTGGGTYEQYF
cdr3_nt: TGTGCCAGCCAAACAGGGGGAGGTACCTACGAGCAGTACTTC

d_call: NA
v_call: TRBV5-1
clone_size: NA
j_call: TRBJ1-3
cdr3_aa: CASSKNAGNTIYF
cdr3_nt: TGCGCCAGTTCCAAGAACGCTGGAAACACCATATATTTT

d_call: NA
v_call: TRBV25-1
clone_size: NA
j_call: TRBJ2-7
cdr3_aa: CASSDITGGHEQYF
cdr3_nt: TGTGCCAGCAGTGACATAACAGGCGGGCACGAGCAGTACTTC

d_call: NA
v_call: TRBV7-2
clone_size: NA
j_call: TRBJ2-7
cdr3_aa: CASSLEGQVPYEQYF
cdr3_nt: TGTGCCAGCAGCTTAGAAGGGCAGGTGCCCTACGAGCAGTACTTC

d_call: NA
v_call: TRBV20-1
clone_size: NA
j_call: TRBJ2-3
cdr3_aa: CSASEASTDTQYF
cdr3_nt: TGCAGTGCTAGTGAGGCCTCGACAGATACGCAGTATTTT

d_call: NA
v_call: TRBV11-1
clone_size: NA
j_call: TRBJ2-2
cdr3_aa: CASSAGPTGELFF
cdr3_nt: TGTGCCAGCAGCGCAGGGCCTACCGGGGAGCTGTTTTTT

d_call: TRBD2
v_call: TRBV5-4
clone_size: once
j_call: TRBJ2-5
cdr3_aa: CASSDQRERGETQYF
cdr3_nt: TGTGCCAGCAGCGACCAGCGGGAGCGGGGAGAGACCCAGTACTTC

d_call: NA
v_call: TRBV19
clone_size: once
j_call: TRBJ1-3
cdr3_aa: CASSPTGFSSGNTIYF
cdr3_nt: TGTGCCAGTAGTCCGACGGGGTTCAGCTCTGGAAACACCATATATTTT

d_call: NA
v_call: TRBV11-2
clone_size: NA
j_call: TRBJ2-5
cdr3_aa: CASNTFFTQETQYF
cdr3_nt: TGTGCCAGCAACACCTTTTTTACTCAAGAGACCCAGTACTTC

d_call: TRBD1
v_call: TRBV27
clone_size: once
j_call: TRBJ2-7
cdr3_aa: CASRLFGTGAVPTYEQYF
cdr3_nt: TGTGCCAGCAGACTATTCGGGACAGGGGCCGTGCCCACTTACGAGCAGTACTTC

d_call: NA
v_call: TRBV6-5
clone_size: NA
j_call: TRBJ2-1
cdr3_aa: CASSLPYSYNEQFF
cdr3_nt: TGTGCCAGCAGTTTACCCTACTCCTACAATGAGCAGTTCTTC

d_call: NA
v_call: TRBV18
clone_size: NA
j_call: TRBJ1-1
cdr3_aa: CASSPGHPNTEAFF
cdr3_nt: TGTGCCAGCTCACCGGGACACCCGAACACTGAAGCTTTCTTT

d_call: TRBD2
v_call: TRBV7-3
clone_size: NA
j_call: TRBJ2-1
cdr3_aa: CASSLDGSGRFNEQFF
cdr3_nt: TGTGCCAGCAGCTTAGACGGTAGCGGGAGGTTCAATGAGCAGTTCTTC

d_call: TRBD2
v_call: TRBV27
clone_size: NA
j_call: TRBJ2-3
cdr3_aa: CASSSLGTSGIDTQYF
cdr3_nt: TGTGCCAGCAGTTCCCTAGGGACTAGCGGGATAGATACGCAGTATTTT

d_call: TRBD1
v_call: TRBV28
clone_size: once
j_call: TRBJ1-5
cdr3_aa: CASSRTGDYQPQHF
cdr3_nt: TGTGCCAGCAGTCGGACAGGCGACTATCAGCCCCAGCATTTT

d_call: NA
v_call: TRBV6-2/TRBV6-3
clone_size: NA
j_call: TRBJ2-7
cdr3_aa: CASSRGSFYEQYF
cdr3_nt: TGTGCCAGCAGTAGGGGGTCTTTTTACGAGCAGTACTTC

d_call: NA
v_call: TRBV18
clone_size: NA
j_call: TRBJ2-1
cdr3_aa: CASSTSAGFNEQFF
cdr3_nt: TGTGCCAGCTCAACAAGCGCGGGGTTCAATGAGCAGTTCTTC

d_call: TRBD1
v_call: TRBV5-1
clone_size: once
j_call: TRBJ2-7
cdr3_aa: CASSLEGQGKDEQYF
cdr3_nt: TGCGCCAGCAGCTTAGAGGGACAGGGTAAAGACGAGCAGTACTTC

d_call: NA
v_call: TRBV2
clone_size: NA
j_call: TRBJ1-6
cdr3_aa: CASSVDSPLHF
cdr3_nt: TGTGCCAGCAGTGTGGATTCACCCCTCCACTTT